This is a list of T cell receptor beta chains from one sample in a study of blood T cells in healthy people across ages. TCRdb independently ran MiXCR on the 5' RACE reads; one entry per CDR3 protein. The repertoire holds hundreds of thousands of distinct CDR3 sequences, with more than 40% as singletons. The sample comprised blood. These receptors were taken from a woman aged 55-75 years in good health. Both conserved end residues are part of each CDR3. A D gene is named only where the DNA matches it firmly. Size is omitted from some rows. Given values are once, few, many or a class for expanded clones.

v_call	j_call	d_call	clone_size	cdr3_length	cdr3_aa	cdr3_nt
TRBV7-9	TRBJ2-7	TRBD1	-	17	CASSLVGRTGGLNEQYF	TGTGCCAGCAGCTTAGTAGGCCGGACAGGGGGCTTGAACGAGCAGTACTTC
TRBV6-5	TRBJ2-5	-	many	13	CASSDGRGETQYF	TGTGCCAGCAGTGACGGGAGAGGAGAGACCCAGTACTTC
TRBV6-2/TRBV6-3	TRBJ2-1	TRBD2	-	15	CASSSGAGGYNEQFF	TGTGCCAGCAGTTCCGGCGCGGGAGGCTACAATGAGCAGTTCTTC
TRBV7-2	TRBJ2-7	TRBD1	-	13	CASSLQQGHEQYF	TGTGCCAGCAGCTTACAACAGGGGCACGAGCAGTACTTC
TRBV28	TRBJ2-5	TRBD1	-	16	CASSPAGTGNMETQYF	TGTGCCAGCAGTCCCGCCGGGACAGGGAACATGGAGACCCAGTACTTC
TRBV7-2	TRBJ2-7	-	few	14	CASSLRGGALEQYF	TGTGCCAGCAGCTTAAGAGGTGGGGCGCTCGAGCAGTACTTC
TRBV12-3/TRBV12-4	TRBJ1-2	-	-	16	CASSLALGQGDYGYTF	TGTGCCAGCAGTTTAGCCTTGGGGCAGGGCGACTATGGCTACACCTTC
TRBV10-3	TRBJ2-3	-	-	16	CAISDSRGPSTDTQYF	TGTGCCATCAGTGACAGCCGGGGCCCTAGCACAGATACGCAGTATTTT
TRBV20-1	TRBJ2-7	-	-	12	CSARGGRYEQYF	TGCAGTGCTAGAGGAGGACGATACGAGCAGTACTTC
TRBV27	TRBJ1-2	-	few	13	CASWQTSGGGYTF	TGTGCCAGCTGGCAAACATCGGGCGGTGGCTACACCTTC
TRBV20-1	TRBJ1-6	-	-	20	CSARDPADRRSSSYNSPLHF	TGCAGTGCTAGAGACCCCGCGGACAGAAGATCTAGCTCCTATAATTCACCCCTCCACTTT
TRBV28	TRBJ2-7	-	once	13	CASSPYGLNEQYF	TGTGCCAGCAGTCCCTATGGCCTAAACGAGCAGTACTTC
TRBV5-4	TRBJ1-2	TRBD1	few	14	CASNPGQGLYGYTF	TGTGCCAGCAACCCGGGACAGGGGCTCTATGGCTACACCTTC
TRBV7-2	TRBJ2-7	-	-	13	CASSRTDIYEQYF	TGTGCCAGCAGCCGGACTGACATTTACGAGCAGTACTTC
TRBV5-1	TRBJ2-3	TRBD2	-	15	CASSLETSGKYTQYF	TGCGCCAGCAGCTTGGAAACTAGCGGGAAATATACGCAGTATTTT
TRBV11-2	TRBJ2-6	TRBD1	-	18	CASSSGTGVYSGANVLTF	TGTGCCAGCAGCTCCGGGACAGGGGTCTATTCTGGGGCCAACGTCCTGACTTTC
TRBV20-1	TRBJ2-5	-	-	13	CSARWQGRETQYF	TGCAGTGCTAGGTGGCAGGGGCGGGAGACCCAGTACTTC
TRBV6-6	TRBJ2-3	-	-	11	CASRILDTQYF	TGTGCCAGCAGAATCCTCGATACGCAGTATTTT
TRBV7-2	TRBJ2-3	-	few	17	CASSLSVSGSGTDTQYF	TGTGCCAGCAGCTTATCAGTTAGTGGCAGCGGAACAGATACGCAGTATTTT
TRBV7-2	TRBJ2-1	TRBD2	-	15	CASSLAGGGTNEQFF	TGTGCCAGCAGCTTAGCGGGCGGGGGTACAAATGAGCAGTTCTTC
TRBV6-5	TRBJ2-1	TRBD1	few	15	CASSYGDRVYNEQFF	TGTGCCAGCAGTTACGGGGACAGGGTGTACAATGAGCAGTTCTTC
TRBV5-6	TRBJ2-5	-	many	14	CASSLGRVKVSQYF	TGTGCCAGCAGCTTGGGCAGGGTCAAGGTATCCCAGTACTTC
TRBV18	TRBJ2-7	-	few	13	CASSPPGGYEQYF	TGTGCCAGCTCACCCCCCGGGGGCTACGAGCAGTACTTC
TRBV4-3	TRBJ2-3	TRBD2	-	16	CVSSQGGLAGMYTQYF	TGCGTCAGCAGCCAGGGGGGGCTAGCGGGAATGTATACGCAGTATTTT
TRBV7-2	TRBJ2-1	-	-	13	CASRSQRNNEQFF	TGTGCCAGCAGGAGCCAACGCAACAATGAGCAGTTCTTC
TRBV24-1	TRBJ2-5	-	-	14	CATSEGFGKETQYF	TGTGCCACCAGTGAAGGCTTCGGGAAGGAGACCCAGTACTTC
TRBV9	TRBJ2-7	TRBD2	-	16	CASSSRTSGIYNEQYF	TGTGCCAGCAGCTCCCGGACTAGCGGGATTTACAATGAGCAGTACTTC
TRBV21-1	TRBJ1-5	-	-	17	CASSNPPGGCYNQPQHF	TGTGCCAGCAGCAATCCTCCCGGTGGTTGCTACAATCAGCCCCAGCATTTT
TRBV29-1	TRBJ2-5	-	many	10	CSVGDETQYF	TGCAGCGTTGGAGACGAGACCCAGTACTTC
TRBV27	TRBJ1-5	-	-	14	CASRDGTVNQPQHF	TGTGCCAGCAGGGACGGGACGGTGAATCAGCCCCAGCATTTT
TRBV20-1	TRBJ2-7	-	-	13	CSDRQAISYEQYF	TGCAGTGACCGCCAGGCGATCTCCTACGAGCAGTACTTC
TRBV9	TRBJ2-3	TRBD2	-	17	CASSVGAGGPSGDTQYF	TGTGCCAGCAGCGTAGGGGCGGGAGGGCCCTCCGGAGATACGCAGTATTTT
TRBV7-2	TRBJ2-3	TRBD2	-	15	CASRPPGLASDTQYF	TGTGCCAGCAGACCACCGGGACTAGCATCAGATACGCAGTATTTT
TRBV20-1	TRBJ2-1	-	-	15	CSARDRGRGWNEQFF	TGCAGTGCTAGAGATAGAGGGAGGGGGTGGAATGAGCAGTTCTTC
TRBV28	TRBJ2-5	TRBD2	few	12	CASSLIGREQYF	TGTGCCAGCAGTTTAATAGGGAGGGAGCAGTACTTC
TRBV3-1	TRBJ2-1	TRBD2	-	14	CASSPASRGLAPFF	TGTGCCAGCAGTCCGGCCTCCCGGGGACTAGCACCCTTCTTC
TRBV30	TRBJ2-5	-	few	15	CAWSEGTRYQETQYF	TGTGCCTGGAGTGAGGGGACAAGGTATCAAGAGACCCAGTACTTC
TRBV5-6	TRBJ1-6	-	-	15	CASSLDGRKNSPLHF	TGTGCCAGCAGCTTGGACGGACGGAAAAATTCACCCCTCCACTTT
TRBV20-1	TRBJ2-7	TRBD1	few	14	CSALGQGGSYEQYF	TGCAGTGCTTTAGGACAGGGGGGCTCCTACGAGCAGTACTTC
TRBV29-1	TRBJ2-7	-	few	12	CSAAAAGYEQYF	TGCAGCGCCGCGGCGGCCGGGTACGAGCAGTACTTC
TRBV4-2	TRBJ2-3	TRBD2	-	15	CASSQIAGEEDTQYF	TGTGCCAGCAGCCAAATAGCGGGAGAGGAAGATACGCAGTATTTT
TRBV7-9	TRBJ1-4	-	-	16	CASSFSPGTASQRLFF	TGTGCCAGCAGCTTTTCCCCCGGGACCGCCTCCCAAAGACTGTTTTTT
TRBV2	TRBJ2-1	-	-	14	CASSEVDVINEQFF	TGTGCCAGCAGTGAAGTCGACGTCATCAATGAGCAGTTCTTC
TRBV21-1	TRBJ2-7	-	-	17	CASSKTRAGSGRHEQYF	TGTGCCAGCAGCAAAACCCGCGCAGGGAGCGGGAGACACGAGCAGTACTTC
TRBV3-1	TRBJ2-7	-	-	15	CASSWGQESSYEQYF	TGTGCCAGCAGCTGGGGGCAGGAGAGCTCCTACGAGCAGTACTTC
TRBV7-9	TRBJ2-1	-	few	14	CASSPRQSYNEQFF	TGTGCCAGCAGCCCCCGACAGTCCTACAATGAGCAGTTCTTC
TRBV29-1	TRBJ1-1	TRBD1	few	11	CSADYRGTAFF	TGCAGCGCAGATTACAGGGGGACAGCTTTCTTT
TRBV14	TRBJ2-5	TRBD2	few	16	CASSLTSGSKGETQYF	TGTGCCAGCAGCCTGACTAGCGGGTCGAAAGGAGAGACCCAGTACTTC
TRBV25-1	TRBJ2-7	-	-	15	CASSEWGGDNYEQYF	TGTGCCAGCAGTGAATGGGGAGGGGACAACTACGAGCAGTACTTC
TRBV7-9	TRBJ2-7	-	many	14	CASSLVGGSYEQYF	TGCGCCAGCAGCTTGGTGGGCGGCTCCTACGAGCAGTACTTC
TRBV24-1	TRBJ2-3	-	-	13	CATSEARRDMSYF	TGTGCCACCAGTGAGGCCAGGCGAGACATGTCGTATTTT
TRBV29-1	TRBJ1-2	-	-	15	CSVEIFGQADYGYTF	TGCAGCGTTGAGATTTTCGGGCAGGCCGACTATGGCTACACCTTC
TRBV20-1	TRBJ1-2	-	few	13	CSAGTPANYGYTF	TGCAGTGCAGGGACGCCTGCTAACTATGGCTACACCTTC
TRBV6-2/TRBV6-3	TRBJ1-3	-	-	17	CASSYSSTGTYGNTIYF	TGTGCCAGCAGTTACTCGTCTACAGGGACTTACGGAAACACCATATATTTT
TRBV5-1	TRBJ1-2	TRBD1	few	16	CASSLDGWGTDYGYTF	TGCGCCAGCAGCTTGGACGGTTGGGGGACAGACTATGGCTACACCTTC
TRBV6-2/TRBV6-3	TRBJ1-4	-	-	17	CASSFFPEVRTNEKLFF	TGTGCCAGCAGCTTTTTCCCGGAGGTACGGACTAATGAAAAACTGTTTTTT
TRBV3-1	TRBJ2-7	-	-	13	CASSHSVGREQYF	TGTGCCAGCAGCCATTCGGTGGGGCGCGAGCAGTACTTC